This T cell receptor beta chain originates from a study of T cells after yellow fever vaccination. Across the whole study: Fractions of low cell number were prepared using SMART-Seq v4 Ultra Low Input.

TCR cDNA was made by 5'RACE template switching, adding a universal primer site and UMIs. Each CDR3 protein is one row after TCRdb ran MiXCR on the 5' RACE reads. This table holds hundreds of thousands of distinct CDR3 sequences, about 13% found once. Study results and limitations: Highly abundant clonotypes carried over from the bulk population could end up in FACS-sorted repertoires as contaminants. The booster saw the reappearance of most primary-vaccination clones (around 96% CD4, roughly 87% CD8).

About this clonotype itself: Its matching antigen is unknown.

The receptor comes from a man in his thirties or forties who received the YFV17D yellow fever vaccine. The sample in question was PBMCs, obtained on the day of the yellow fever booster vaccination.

The DNA for the CDR3 is TGTGCCAGCAGCCCGCCCGCCCCGGAAGAGCAGTTCTTC. Translated, it gives CASSPPAPEEQFF. V and J are TRBV7-6 and TRBJ2-1, with unresolved D. The CDR3 has 13 amino acids. V was shortened by 5 bases and J by 10 bases, with 15 bases between the two germline ends. The germline V gene encodes CDR1 SGHVS and CDR2 FNYEAQ. Looking up the rest from reference TRBV7-6 and TRBJ2-1 gives the full variable domain: GAGVSQSPRYKVTKRGQDVALRCDPISGHVSLYWYRQALGQGPEFLTYFNYEAQQDKSGLPNDRFSAERPEGSISTLTIQRTEQRDSAMYRCASSPPAPEEQFFGPGTRLTVL.